The TCR beta chain described here comes from a study of shared clonotypes between healthy human individuals. Background on the study: Three plates were used per donor for CD4 naive, three for CD4 memory, two for CD8 naive and one for CD8 memory.

The CDR3 loop spans 13 amino acids. Germline V gives CDR1 SGHTA, CDR2 FQGTGA. On this clone itself: No antigen is known for it.

Overall study results and limits: When compared with the clonotypes that were shared by all four sorted-subset donors, the non-shared clonotypes turned out to have lower generation probabilities.

Produced via immunoSEQ multiplex PCR; TCRdb's table is partial and in-frame only. This table holds 2 million to 3 million clones, 93% found once. All donors qualified as healthy HIV-negative adults and had experienced no recent acute infections or vaccinations. The receptor comes from a man aged 18-30 years in good health. Some clones in this sample may be carry-over from other donors' samples. Sequenced material: naive CD4+ T cells from PBMCs. Subset reported: CD45RA+ positively selected. The rearrangement joins TRBV7-3 to TRBJ2-5, with D perhaps TRBD1 or TRBD2 (5 bases each). TRBJ2-7 matches the DNA end more closely, so the J call is doubtful. The CDR3 is CASSVGTSYEQYF. CDR3 in DNA: TGTGCCAGCAGCGTAGGGACCTCCTACGAGCAGTACTTC.